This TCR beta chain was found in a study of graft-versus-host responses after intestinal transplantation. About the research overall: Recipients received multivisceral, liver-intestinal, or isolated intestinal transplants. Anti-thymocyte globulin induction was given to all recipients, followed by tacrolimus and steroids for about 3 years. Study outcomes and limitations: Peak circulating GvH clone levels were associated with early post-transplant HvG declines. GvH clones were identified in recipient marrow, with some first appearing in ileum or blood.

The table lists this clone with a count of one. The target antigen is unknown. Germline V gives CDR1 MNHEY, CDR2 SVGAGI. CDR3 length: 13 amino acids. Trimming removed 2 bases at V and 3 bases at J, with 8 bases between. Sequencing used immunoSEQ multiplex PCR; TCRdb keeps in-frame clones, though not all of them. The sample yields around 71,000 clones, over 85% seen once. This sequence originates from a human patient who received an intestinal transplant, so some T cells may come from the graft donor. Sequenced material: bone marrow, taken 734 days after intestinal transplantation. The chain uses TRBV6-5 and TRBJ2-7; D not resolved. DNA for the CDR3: TGTGCCAGCAGTTACGGGAACTTCTACGAGCAGTACTTC. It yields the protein CASSYGNFYEQYF.